A selection of T cell receptor beta chains follows, all from one sample in a study of beta chain features in type 1 diabetes. Profiled with immunoSEQ multiplex PCR; TCRdb holds only in-frame clones, not every one. The sample has hundreds of thousands of clones; approximately 30% are singletons. The source material was naive CD4+ T cells from blood. Receptors originate from a young man in good health. Both conserved end residues are part of each CDR3. The D gene is left open where the match is weak. Rows may omit the clone size; those that give it use once, few, many or a size class.

>TRBJ2-1|NA|TRBV7-2|TRBD2
CASSLTSGRSNEQFF
TGTGCCAGCAGCCTGACTAGCGGGAGGTCGAATGAGCAGTTCTTC
>TRBJ2-1|few|TRBV11-2|TRBD2
CASRSRLAGGHNEQFF
TGTGCCAGCAGGTCTAGACTAGCGGGAGGACACAATGAGCAGTTCTTC
>TRBJ2-7|NA|TRBV10-3|NA
CAIRRTHAYEQYF
TGTGCCATCAGACGGACTCATGCCTACGAGCAGTACTTC
>TRBJ2-5|few|TRBV7-9|NA
CASSPQSSLQYF
TGTGCCAGCAGCCCTCAGAGTTCGTTACAGTACTTC
>TRBJ2-1|NA|TRBV27|TRBD1
CASRGQGRNEQFF
TGTGCCAGCAGAGGACAGGGGAGGAATGAGCAGTTCTTC
>TRBJ1-2|few|TRBV30|TRBD1
CAWIGQVPNYGYTF
TGTGCCTGGATCGGACAGGTGCCTAACTATGGCTACACCTTC
>TRBJ2-3|NA|TRBV7-2|NA
CASRRAGTDTQYF
TGTGCCAGCAGACGCGCTGGCACAGATACGCAGTATTTT
>TRBJ2-1|few|TRBV7-2|TRBD2
CASSLVSAGAYNEQFF
TGTGCCAGCAGCTTAGTTTCAGCGGGAGCCTACAATGAGCAGTTCTTC
>TRBJ2-7|NA|TRBV25-1|TRBD1
CASARQGVAYEQYF
TGTGCCAGCGCTAGACAGGGGGTTGCCTACGAGCAGTACTTC
>TRBJ1-2|NA|TRBV7-6|NA
CASSGRGRGVYGYTF
TGTGCCAGCAGCGGAAGGGGCCGGGGGGTCTATGGCTACACCTTC
>TRBJ1-1|NA|TRBV27|NA
CASSLSWGTEAFF
TGTGCCAGCAGTTTATCTTGGGGCACTGAAGCTTTCTTT
>TRBJ2-1|few|TRBV5-4|NA
CASSSDSVNEQFF
TGTGCCAGCAGCTCCGATAGCGTTAATGAGCAGTTCTTC
>TRBJ1-5|NA|TRBV2|NA
CASSRRGYSNQPQHF
TGTGCCAGCAGTCGGCGAGGGTATAGCAATCAGCCCCAGCATTTT
>TRBJ2-3|few|TRBV2|NA
CASSMQGPDTQYF
TGTGCCAGCAGCATGCAGGGCCCAGATACGCAGTATTTT
>TRBJ2-6|few|TRBV7-2|TRBD1
CASSPGQGFAGANVLTF
TGTGCCAGCAGCCCGGGACAGGGGTTCGCTGGGGCCAACGTCCTGACTTTC
>TRBJ2-1|NA|TRBV5-1|NA
CASSWGGEIEEQFF
TGCGCCAGCAGCTGGGGTGGGGAGATTGAAGAGCAGTTCTTC
>TRBJ2-5|few|TRBV9|NA
CASSVVSAGTQYF
TGTGCCAGCAGCGTAGTGTCGGCCGGGACCCAGTACTTC
>TRBJ1-1|NA|TRBV5-6|NA
CASSLTNTEAFF
TGTGCCAGCAGCCTTACAAACACTGAAGCTTTCTTT
>TRBJ2-5|NA|TRBV29-1|TRBD1
CSVEDLGTGEETQYF
TGCAGCGTTGAAGATCTTGGGACAGGGGAAGAGACCCAGTACTTC
>TRBJ1-1|few|TRBV30|NA
CAWSKEAFF
TGTGCCTGGAGTAAAGAAGCTTTCTTT
>TRBJ2-1|few|TRBV15|NA
CATSSQLSVNYNEQFF
TGTGCCACCAGCAGCCAACTTTCGGTCAACTACAATGAGCAGTTCTTC
>TRBJ2-7|few|TRBV14|TRBD1
CASSPIRYRGHGNEQYF
TGTGCCAGCAGCCCAATCCGCTACAGGGGGCACGGGAACGAGCAGTACTTC
>TRBJ2-7|few|TRBV4-3|NA
CASSQDTRPYEQYF
TGCGCCAGCAGCCAAGACACTAGGCCCTACGAGCAGTACTTC
>TRBJ2-5|few|TRBV29-1|NA
CSVMGSQETQYF
TGCAGCGTGATGGGGAGCCAAGAGACCCAGTACTTC
>TRBJ2-5|few|TRBV30|NA
CAWSVPGTWVTQYF
TGTGCCTGGAGTGTACCCGGGACTTGGGTGACCCAGTACTTC
>TRBJ1-1|once|TRBV28|NA
CASDSDNTEAFF
TGTGCCAGCGACAGCGACAACACTGAAGCTTTCTTT
>TRBJ2-6|NA|TRBV30|NA
CAWISGANVLTF
TGTGCCTGGATATCTGGGGCCAACGTCCTGACTTTC
>TRBJ1-5|few|TRBV9|TRBD1
CASSEDRGEPQHF
TGTGCCAGCAGCGAGGACAGGGGGGAGCCCCAGCATTTT
>TRBJ2-5|few|TRBV7-9|NA
CASTPTQGPQETQYF
TGTGCCAGCACCCCAACCCAGGGGCCCCAAGAGACCCAGTACTTC
>TRBJ2-2|few|TRBV7-9|NA
CASRKPPGTRDANTGELFF
TGTGCCAGCAGGAAACCGCCCGGGACCCGCGACGCGAACACCGGGGAGCTGTTTTTT
>TRBJ2-5|NA|TRBV7-9|NA
CASSPVETQYF
TGTGCCAGCAGCCCGGTCGAGACCCAGTACTTC
>TRBJ2-1|NA|TRBV28|TRBD1
CASSLTGQGRRQFF
TGTGCCAGCAGTTTAACGGGACAGGGACGTCGGCAGTTCTTC
>TRBJ2-1|once|TRBV4-2|TRBD2
CASSQVLAGINEQFF
TGTGCCAGCAGCCAAGTCCTAGCGGGAATCAATGAGCAGTTCTTC
>TRBJ2-4|few|TRBV15|NA
CATSRGLTKNIQYF
TGTGCCACCAGCAGAGGGTTGACCAAAAACATTCAGTACTTC
>TRBJ2-3|few|TRBV30|TRBD2
CAWSEPPGGDTQYF
TGTGCCTGGAGTGAACCTCCGGGGGGAGATACGCAGTATTTT
>TRBJ2-1|NA|TRBV7-9|NA
CASSRSQADNEQFF
TGTGCCAGCAGCCGTTCGCAGGCCGACAATGAGCAGTTCTTC
>TRBJ2-7|NA|TRBV7-9|TRBD1
CASSWDRASSYEQYF
TGTGCCAGCAGCTGGGACAGGGCCAGCTCCTACGAGCAGTACTTC
>TRBJ1-1|NA|TRBV30|NA
CAWSVRRGHTEAFF
TGTGCCTGGAGTGTACGCAGGGGACACACTGAAGCTTTCTTT
>TRBJ2-1|NA|TRBV18|NA
CASSPSVYNEQFF
TGTGCCAGCTCACCGTCGGTCTACAATGAGCAGTTCTTC
>TRBJ2-7|few|TRBV18|TRBD2
CASSPAGGSYEQYF
TGTGCCAGCTCACCAGCGGGAGGCTCCTACGAGCAGTACTTC
>TRBJ2-1|NA|TRBV6-6|TRBD2
CASSLTSGSAYNEQFF
TGTGCCAGCAGTTTGACTAGCGGGAGCGCCTACAATGAGCAGTTCTTC
>TRBJ2-7|NA|TRBV15|NA
CATSRDLATSYEQYF
TGTGCCACCAGCAGAGATCTTGCGACTTCCTACGAGCAGTACTTC
>TRBJ2-1|NA|TRBV20-1|NA
CSAGLYNEQFF
TGCAGTGCTGGACTGTACAATGAGCAGTTCTTC
>TRBJ2-1|few|TRBV6-5|TRBD1
CASRQGAEQFF
TGTGCCAGCAGGCAGGGGGCTGAGCAGTTCTTC
>TRBJ2-2|NA|TRBV6-6|NA
CASSPGNLAGELFF
TGTGCCAGCAGCCCAGGGAATCTGGCCGGGGAGCTGTTTTTT
>TRBJ2-1|NA|TRBV20-1|NA
CSARTANEQFF
TGCAGTGCTAGAACAGCGAATGAGCAGTTCTTC